This TCR beta chain was sequenced during a study of blood T cell repertoires in COVID-19. Turning to the study itself: Specimens from acute and convalescent COVID-19 originated in the United States, Italy and Spain. Nucleic acid was either cDNA or gDNA, and it came from T cells, B-cell-depleted T cells, or PBMCs.

CDR1 SNHLY and CDR2 FYNNEI come from the germline V gene. The CDR3 sequence is 15 residues long. With 3 bases removed from V and 7 bases from J, the gap between germline ends came to 13 bases. In the original workflow: The authors estimated nucleated cell counts from reference gene primer amplification. The method was immunoSEQ multiplex PCR; TCRdb's version includes in-frame clones alone and lacks a portion of them. V and J calls and clone size follow that table, whereas D and trimming were derived from the DNA. The sample comprises some 40,000 clones, roughly 80% of which are singletons, and 15% to 20% rests with the top ten.

The chain employs TRBV2 and TRBJ1-6; D is uncertain. This receptor was taken from an older man with acute or convalescent COVID-19. Sequencing used peripheral blood. The CDR3 reads CASSDIDGLNSPLHF. The CDR3 DNA reads as TGTGCCAGCAGTGATATTGACGGACTGAATTCACCCCTCCACTTT. Based on the CDR3 plus reference TRBV2 and TRBJ1-6, the full variable domain is EPEVTQTPSHQVTQMGQEVILRCVPISNHLYFYWYRQILGQKVEFLVSFYNNEISEKSEIFDDQFSVERPDGSNFTLKIRSTKLEDSAMYFCASSDIDGLNSPLHFGNGTRLTVT.